The rows below give T cell receptor beta chains drawn from one sample of a study of blood T cell repertoires in COVID-19. Assay used: immunoSEQ multiplex PCR; TCRdb lists only in-frame clones, some missing. The table has hundreds of thousands of clones, around 89% seen once. Sequenced material: peripheral blood. These receptors were collected from a woman aged 18-35 years with acute or convalescent COVID-19. Each CDR3 is given with its conserved first and last residue. D genes are given only for firm matches. Size is omitted from some rows. Given values are once, few, many or a class for expanded clones.

>.|TRBV27|TRBJ2-1|.
TGTGCCAGCAGTTTGGGGGGGCACAATGAGCAGTTCTTC
CASSLGGHNEQFF
>.|TRBV9|TRBJ1-1|.
TGTGCCAGCAGCGTACAGGGAAACACTGAAGCTTTCTTT
CASSVQGNTEAFF
>once|TRBV7-9|TRBJ2-2|.
TGTGCCAGCAGCCCCCGACAGGCAGGGACCGGGGAGCTGTTTTTT
CASSPRQAGTGELFF
>.|TRBV27|TRBJ1-2|TRBD1
TGTGCCAGCAGTCCCAGGGGGCGTAACTATGGCTACACCTTC
CASSPRGRNYGYTF
>.|TRBV18|TRBJ2-7|TRBD1
TGTGCCAGCTCACCCGGGACAGGGTCCAACGAGCAGTACTTC
CASSPGTGSNEQYF
>.|TRBV4-1|TRBJ1-2|TRBD1
TGCGCCAGCAGCCTTGGGACAGGGGGCAGGCCGAAGGGCTACACCTTC
CASSLGTGGRPKGYTF
>.|TRBV7-7|TRBJ1-1|TRBD1
TGTGCCAGCAGCTCGGGACAGGGTACTGAAGCTTTCTTT
CASSSGQGTEAFF
>.|TRBV5-5|TRBJ1-2|.
TGTGCCAGCCATACAGGGATCTATGGCTACACCTTC
CASHTGIYGYTF
>.|TRBV7-9|TRBJ2-5|TRBD1
TGTGCCAGCAGCAGGCCCGGGACAGGGGGAGTTCAAGAGACCCAGTACTTC
CASSRPGTGGVQETQYF
>.|TRBV7-3|TRBJ1-5|.
TGTGCCAGCAGCTTAGGTTTTCCGGGTAAGGAGCCCCAGCATTTT
CASSLGFPGKEPQHF
>.|TRBV7-6|TRBJ1-6|TRBD1
TGTGCCAGCAGCTCCGACAGGGGACGGTACTCACCCCTCCACTTT
CASSSDRGRYSPLHF
>.|TRBV7-3|TRBJ1-1|.
TGTGCCAGCAGCGTTTCAGGGGTAGACACTGAAGCTTTCTTT
CASSVSGVDTEAFF
>once|TRBV30|TRBJ2-1|.
TGTGCCTGCCCCTCAGGGAATGAGCAGTTCTTC
CACPSGNEQFF
>.|TRBV7-9|TRBJ1-1|.
TGTGCCAGCAGCTCGACAGGAAGGATACCTGAAGCTTTCTTT
CASSSTGRIPEAFF
>.|TRBV5-1|TRBJ1-1|.
TGCGCCAGCAGCGGGGGGATTACTTCGGGTCTCCACACTGAAGCTTTCTTT
CASSGGITSGLHTEAFF
>.|TRBV5-1|TRBJ2-7|TRBD1
TGCGCCAGCAGCTTCCGGGACAGAGCCTACGAGCAGTACTTC
CASSFRDRAYEQYF
>once|TRBV12-5|TRBJ2-1|TRBD2
TGTGCTAGTGGTTTGGGCCAAGGGACTAGCGGGGGAGATGAGCAGTTCTTC
CASGLGQGTSGGDEQFF
>.|TRBV5-6|TRBJ2-5|TRBD1
TGTGCCAGCAGCAGAGGACAGGGGGCATCAGTGACCCAGTACTTC
CASSRGQGASVTQYF
>once|TRBV7-7|TRBJ2-1|TRBD2
TGTGCCAGCAGCTTAGCTAGCGGGGGGGGAAATGAGCAGTTCTTC
CASSLASGGGNEQFF
>few|TRBV18|TRBJ2-1|.
TGTGCCAGCTCACCCCTTGGGGGGACCTACAATGAGCAGTTCTTC
CASSPLGGTYNEQFF
>.|TRBV5-1|TRBJ2-1|TRBD1
TGCGCCAGCAGCTCTACAGGGGGTCCTTCCAATGAGCAGTTCTTC
CASSSTGGPSNEQFF
>.|TRBV19|TRBJ1-1|.
TGTGCCAGTAGTATGCGGGGTAACACTGAAGCTTTCTTT
CASSMRGNTEAFF
>once|TRBV12-3/TRBV12-4|TRBJ1-1|.
TGTGCCAGCAGCCGAGCCACTGAAGCTTTCTTT
CASSRATEAFF
>.|TRBV11-2|TRBJ1-1|TRBD1
TGTGCCAGCAGCTTAGGACAGGGGGGCCCTGAAGCTTTCTTT
CASSLGQGGPEAFF
>.|TRBV4-1|TRBJ1-4|.
TGCGCCAGCAGCCAAGAAGGAGATCTAGGAGAAAAACTGTTTTTT
CASSQEGDLGEKLFF
>.|TRBV6-2/TRBV6-3|TRBJ1-2|.
TGTGCCAGCAGTTACGAGGTTTTGAGGACTCCATATGGCTACACCTTC
CASSYEVLRTPYGYTF
>.|TRBV27|TRBJ2-1|TRBD2
TGTGCCAGCAGCCATCGGGGGGGCAATGAGCAGTTCTTC
CASSHRGGNEQFF
>.|TRBV19|TRBJ1-1|TRBD1
TGTGCCACCCGACAGGGGAACACTGAAGCTTTCTTT
CATRQGNTEAFF
>.|TRBV11-2|TRBJ2-4|TRBD1
TGTGCCAGCAGCTTAGGGGGGGACAGGGCAAACATTCAGTACTTC
CASSLGGDRANIQYF
>.|TRBV5-1|TRBJ1-1|TRBD1
TGCGCCAGCAGCCCTACCCGACAGGGTTACACTGAAGCTTTCTTT
CASSPTRQGYTEAFF
>.|TRBV25-1|TRBJ2-1|TRBD1
TGTGCCAGCAGTGAATTAGGGATGGGGACAGGGCATGTCGATGAGCAGTTCTTC
CASSELGMGTGHVDEQFF
>.|TRBV6-5|TRBJ1-1|TRBD1
TGTGCCAGCAGTTCACACAGGGGAAAGGGAACTGAAGCTTTCTTT
CASSSHRGKGTEAFF
>.|TRBV5-1|TRBJ2-7|.
TGCGCCAGCAGCAGCGGGACAGGCTACGAGCAGTACTTC
CASSSGTGYEQYF
>.|TRBV5-7|TRBJ2-1|.
TGTGCCAGCAGCCCTTACCGGACAGGACGCGGGGTCAATGAGCAGTTCTTC
CASSPYRTGRGVNEQFF
>.|TRBV3-1/TRBV3-2|TRBJ1-1|.
TGTGCCAGCAGCCAAGGTGCGGGTGCGAGCACTGAAGCTTTCTTT
CASSQGAGASTEAFF
>.|TRBV5-1|TRBJ2-7|.
TGCGCCAGCAGCCCCCGATCGGCTGACAAACCATCCTACGAGCAGTACTTC
CASSPRSADKPSYEQYF
>.|TRBV30|TRBJ2-7|.
TGTGCCTGGAGTGTTCGGGTGCACGAGCAGTACTTC
CAWSVRVHEQYF
>few|TRBV11-3|TRBJ2-3|.
TGTGCCAGCAGCCAAGGGGGATGGGCAGATACGCAGTATTTT
CASSQGGWADTQYF
>.|TRBV5-1|TRBJ2-5|.
TGCGCCAGCAGCTTGGACGACAGGTCCGGGACCCAGTACTTC
CASSLDDRSGTQYF
>.|TRBV19|TRBJ1-1|.
TGTGCCAGTACCCAGTTTTTTTCATCGGCAGGGTGGGACACTGAAGCTTTCTTT
CASTQFFSSAGWDTEAFF
>.|TRBV4-3|TRBJ1-2|.
TGCGCCAGCAGCCAAGAACAGCTCCCAGAATACTATGGCTACACCTTC
CASSQEQLPEYYGYTF
>.|TRBV3-1/TRBV3-2|TRBJ2-1|TRBD2
TGTGCCAGCAGCCAAGATATTCGCGGGGGGTACAATGAGCAGTTCTTC
CASSQDIRGGYNEQFF
>.|TRBV6-1|TRBJ1-2|.
TGTGCCAGCAGTGAAGGGATTGCAGACTTTAACTATGGCTACACCTTC
CASSEGIADFNYGYTF
>.|TRBV24-1|TRBJ1-2|.
TGTGCCACCAGTGACAGGGAACATGGCTACACCTTC
CATSDREHGYTF
>.|TRBV29-1|TRBJ1-1|.
TGCAGCGTTGAAGATTTTGCTAGCTCTGAAGCTTTCTTT
CSVEDFASSEAFF
>.|TRBV18|TRBJ1-2|.
TGTGCCAGCTCCCTAGACGGATTCTATGGCTACACCTTC
CASSLDGFYGYTF
>few|TRBV10-2|TRBJ1-1|.
TGCGCCAGCACCAAGGGGGGGACTGAAGCTTTCTTT
CASTKGGTEAFF
>.|TRBV15|TRBJ2-7|.
TGTGCCACCAGCACCAGGGTAGAATCCTACGAGCAGTACTTC
CATSTRVESYEQYF
>.|TRBV7-9|TRBJ2-3|.
TGTGCCAGCAGCCGGTTCGAGACAGATACGCAGTATTTT
CASSRFETDTQYF
>.|TRBV6-5|TRBJ2-7|TRBD1
TGTGCCAGCAGGATGGGACAGACCTACGAGCAGTACTTC
CASRMGQTYEQYF
>.|TRBV28|TRBJ1-1|.
TGTGCCAGCAGTTTGAGTAGCGCACTCGCTTTCTTT
CASSLSSALAFF
>.|TRBV9|TRBJ2-3|TRBD2
TGTGCCAGCTCTAGCGGGACGGGAGATACGCAGTATTTT
CASSSGTGDTQYF
>.|TRBV5-1|TRBJ2-2|.
TGCGCCAGCAGCTTGGGCCCAGGGTACTCTACCGGGGAGCTGTTTTTT
CASSLGPGYSTGELFF
>.|TRBV12-3/TRBV12-4|TRBJ1-1|.
TGTGCCAGCACCTCTAGGTGGACTGAAGCTTTCTTT
CASTSRWTEAFF
>once|TRBV27|TRBJ1-1|.
TGTGCCAGCAGTTTAGGGTCAGGGACTGAAGCTTTCTTT
CASSLGSGTEAFF
>once|TRBV12-5|TRBJ2-1|.
TGTGCTAGTATCCTCCGGGACAAGAGCGGCAATGAGCAGTTCTTC
CASILRDKSGNEQFF
>.|TRBV27|TRBJ1-6|.
TGTGCCAGCAGTTTAGAGGCAGGGTATGGTTCACCCCTCCACTTT
CASSLEAGYGSPLHF